The 9 T cell receptor beta chains reported below all come from one sample, sequenced in a study of Ad26.COV2.S vaccination and SARS-CoV-2 variants. The table came from immunoSEQ multiplex PCR; TCRdb's copy has only in-frame clones and leaves some out. The sample lists 75,000 to 100,000 clones, around 82% occurring once. The sequencing used peripheral blood, collected after recovery from COVID-19. Receptors were obtained from a human donor who had recovered from COVID-19.

The V and J genes are TRBV10-3 and TRBJ2-7, with 10 bases that match TRBD1. The CDR3 extends over 14 amino acids. With V trimmed by 4 bases and J by 3 bases, 3 bases remained unmatched. Germline-derived CDR1 and CDR2 are ENHRY and SYGVKD. CDR3 sequence: CAISVRDRGYEQYF. The CDR3 DNA is TGTGCCATCAGTGTACGGGACAGGGGCTACGAGCAGTACTTC.

The chain couples TRBV7-9 to TRBJ2-1, with no clear D. This CDR3 is built from 16 residues. The ends were cut back, 5 bases at V and 0 bases at J, with 14 bases in the middle. Per germline, CDR1 SEHNR and CDR2 FQNEAQ (reference sequence). CDR3 nucleotide sequence: TGTGCCAGCAGCGAATGGTCGAAAAGCTCCTACAATGAGCAGTTCTTC. Its translation is CASSEWSKSSYNEQFF.

The chain recombines TRBV5-1 with TRBJ2-7; D is tentatively TRBD1 or TRBD2 (5 bases each). Trimming removed 2 bases at V and 2 bases at J, with 14 bases between. The CDR3 length is 15 residues. Looked up from germline, CDR1 is SGHRS and CDR2 is YFSETQ. The CDR3 sequence: CASSLGTTFAYEQYF. The CDR3 coding sequence is TGCGCCAGCAGCTTAGGGACCACATTTGCCTACGAGCAGTACTTC. The whole variable domain, filled in from reference TRBV5-1 and TRBJ2-7, reads KAGVTQTPRYLIKTRGQQVTLSCSPISGHRSVSWYQQTPGQGLQFLFEYFSETQRNKGNFPGRFSGRQFSNSRSEMNVSTLELGDSALYLCASSLGTTFAYEQYFGPGTRLTVT.

CDR3 region: CASSLLGEGVNTEAFF. CDR3 sequence (DNA): TGTGCCAGCAGCTTGCTGGGAGAGGGGGTGAACACTGAAGCTTTCTTT. V gene TRBV5-6 combines with J gene TRBJ1-1; perhaps TRBD1 as D (6 bases). In germline, CDR1 is SGHDT, CDR2 YYEEEE. This CDR3 is built from 16 residues. V lost 1 base, J lost 0 bases, and 13 bases lay in between.

The V gene is TRBV14, the J gene TRBJ2-2; D remains unclear. The CDR3 contains 13 residues. V lost 2 bases and J 3 bases, leaving 4 bases between the germline ends. From germline, CDR1 is SGHDN and CDR2 FVKESK. The CDR3 spells CASSQHYTGELFF. The CDR3 DNA reads TGTGCCAGCAGCCAACATTACACCGGGGAGCTGTTTTTT.

This clone was found a few times. The CDR3 DNA reads as TGTGCCAGCAGCTCCCTCTCCGGGACTAGCGGGAGGGCTACAGATACGCAGTATTTT. This translates into CASSSLSGTSGRATDTQYF. V usage is TRBV28 and J usage is TRBJ2-3, with 16 positions matching TRBD2. V was clipped by 6 bases and J by 3 bases; unmatched bases: 12. This CDR3 contains 19 residues. Germline V gives CDR1 MDHEN, CDR2 SYDVKM.

The chain employs TRBV21-1 and TRBJ1-5; the D call TRBD1 from the table was never checked on the DNA. TRBV21-1 is recorded as a pseudogene. The CDR3 has 18 amino acids. CDR3 protein: CASSKAAGGYRWGQPQHF. CDR3 coding DNA: TGTGCCAGCAGCAAAGCGGCAGGGGGCTATCGTTGGGGACAGCCCCAGCATTTT.

This chain connects TRBV3-1 (or the pseudogene TRBV3-2) to TRBJ2-7; no firm D call. From germline, CDR1 is LGHDT and CDR2 YNNKEL (reference sequence). CDR3 size: 14 residues. V lost 0 bases to trimming and J lost 2 bases, with 8 bases between them. CDR3 DNA sequence: TGTGCCAGCAGCCAAGATCTGGTCCCCTACGAGCAGTACTTC. The encoded protein is CASSQDLVPYEQYF.

V and J are TRBV3-1 (or the pseudogene TRBV3-2) and TRBJ2-1; 12 bases line up with TRBD2. Per germline, CDR1 LGHDT and CDR2 YNNKEL (reference sequence). This CDR3 has 20 amino acids. The J segment lost 0 bases and the V segment lost 4 bases, leaving 13 bases of the junction unmatched. As DNA, the CDR3 is TGTGCCAGCAGCCCCCTTTTCGCTAGCGGGAGGGGGAGCTCCTACAATGAGCAGTTCTTC. Amino acids: CASSPLFASGRGSSYNEQFF.